Listed below are T cell receptor beta chains from one sample, sequenced in a study of OX40 agonist ivuxolimab in advanced cancers. Libraries were prepared by immunoSEQ multiplex PCR; TCRdb keeps only in-frame clonotypes and omits some of them. The data show approximately 58,000 clones, under 90% seen once. This specimen consisted of CD4+ or CD8+ T cells sorted from blood, obtained in a trial of the OX40 agonist ivuxolimab. The receptors originated from an adult with an advanced solid tumor such as melanoma, head and neck, liver or kidney cancer. The CDR3 runs from the conserved cysteine through the conserved F or W. The D gene is left open where the match is weak. Clone sizes are given selectively: once, few, many, or a class where the clone is expanded.

TRBV15	.	TRBD1	TRBJ2-2	CATSRGQGVNTGELFF	TGTGCCACCAGCAGAGGACAGGGGGTGAACACCGGGGAGCTGTTTTTT
TRBV5-1	.	TRBD1	TRBJ2-3	CASSLTGGIDTQYF	TGCGCCAGCAGCTTGACAGGGGGTATAGATACGCAGTATTTT
TRBV29-1	many	TRBD1	TRBJ2-7	CSVRDRGTYEQYF	TGCAGCGTTCGGGACAGAGGGACCTACGAGCAGTACTTC
TRBV20-1	.	.	TRBJ1-1	CSGSMNTEAFF	TGCAGTGGGAGCATGAACACTGAAGCTTTCTTT
TRBV30	.	TRBD1	TRBJ1-5	CAWRNRGDQPQHF	TGTGCCTGGAGAAACAGGGGAGATCAGCCCCAGCATTTT
TRBV19	.	.	TRBJ1-2	CASRSYDRDKKVGYTF	TGTGCCAGTAGATCCTATGACCGGGACAAAAAGGTTGGCTACACCTTC
TRBV7-9	few	.	TRBJ2-4	CASRVGPGAEAKNIQYF	TGTGCCAGCAGAGTAGGCCCGGGGGCTGAAGCCAAAAACATTCAGTACTTC
TRBV6-1	.	.	TRBJ1-1	CASSEVSGIAFF	TGTGCCAGCAGCGAGGTCTCTGGGATAGCTTTCTTT
TRBV7-2	once	.	TRBJ2-5	CASSLSQQTQYF	TGTGCCAGCAGCTTGAGTCAACAGACCCAGTACTTC
TRBV6-5	.	.	TRBJ2-2	CASGQFPGELFF	TGTGCCAGCGGTCAGTTCCCCGGGGAGCTGTTTTTT
TRBV6-5	.	TRBD1	TRBJ2-2	CASSQQGAGELFF	TGTGCCAGCAGTCAACAGGGGGCCGGGGAGCTGTTTTTT
TRBV19	.	.	TRBJ2-5	CASRSRANHVKETQYF	TGTGCCAGTAGGAGCAGGGCAAATCACGTCAAAGAGACCCAGTACTTC
TRBV18	.	TRBD2	TRBJ2-2	CASSPSGGVGTGELFF	TGTGCCAGCTCACCTTCGGGGGGAGTCGGCACCGGGGAGCTGTTTTTT
TRBV9	.	.	TRBJ2-3	CASSPRGGWDTQYF	TGTGCCAGCAGCCCCCGAGGTGGTTGGGATACGCAGTATTTT
TRBV6-5	.	.	TRBJ2-1	CASSSGFNEQFF	TGTGCCAGCTCCAGCGGATTCAATGAGCAGTTCTTC
TRBV7-9	.	TRBD2	TRBJ2-1	CASSFPGGRNEQFF	TGTGCCAGCAGCTTCCCGGGGGGGCGAAATGAGCAGTTCTTC
TRBV29-1	.	.	TRBJ2-7	CSVERGTGYEQYF	TGCAGCGTTGAGAGGGGCACCGGCTACGAGCAGTACTTC
TRBV2	.	.	TRBJ1-4	CASSGRALQIF	TGTGCCAGCAGTGGCCGGGCTCTGCAGATTTTT
TRBV30	.	TRBD1	TRBJ2-1	CAGRQGYYNEQFF	TGTGCCGGGAGACAGGGTTACTACAATGAGCAGTTCTTC
TRBV18	.	TRBD2	TRBJ2-7	CASSGTSGLSYEQYF	TGTGCCAGCTCAGGGACTAGCGGGTTGTCCTACGAGCAGTACTTC
TRBV4-3	.	.	TRBJ1-2	CASSQDRQGWGYTF	TGCGCCAGCAGCCAAGATCGGCAGGGATGGGGCTACACCTTC
TRBV30	.	.	TRBJ2-5	CAWSVLAGETQYF	TGTGCCTGGAGTGTACTGGCGGGAGAGACCCAGTACTTC
TRBV6-1	once	.	TRBJ1-6	CASSAQTINSPLHF	TGTGCCAGCAGCGCACAGACGATTAATTCACCCCTCCACTTT
TRBV6-5	few	TRBD1	TRBJ1-6	CASSRSRDRDSPLHF	TGTGCCAGCAGTCGGAGCCGGGACAGGGATTCACCCCTCCACTTT
TRBV2	medium-sized	TRBD1	TRBJ1-5	CASSPTGGARQPQHF	TGTGCCAGCAGCCCGACAGGGGGCGCACGTCAGCCCCAGCATTTT
TRBV20-1	.	.	TRBJ1-1	CSARDQVRAFF	TGCAGTGCTAGAGATCAAGTACGAGCTTTCTTT
TRBV18	.	.	TRBJ1-1	CASSPPYMNTEAFF	TGTGCCAGCTCACCACCGTATATGAACACTGAAGCTTTCTTT
TRBV13	.	TRBD1	TRBJ1-3	CASSVQGAGGNTIYF	TGTGCCAGCAGCGTACAGGGGGCAGGTGGAAACACCATATATTTT
TRBV27	.	.	TRBJ1-2	CASSRPGAYGYTF	TGTGCCAGCAGCCGCCCCGGGGCCTATGGCTACACCTTC
TRBV4-1	.	.	TRBJ1-1	CASSQEVVGTEAFF	TGCGCCAGCAGCCAAGAGGTTGTAGGGACTGAAGCTTTCTTT
TRBV6-9	.	.	TRBJ1-2	CASSYGTRDGYTF	TGTGCCAGCAGTTACGGCACTCGCGATGGCTACACCTTC
TRBV7-2	.	TRBD2	TRBJ2-1	CASSPGLAGANEQFF	TGTGCCAGCAGCCCGGGGCTAGCGGGAGCAAATGAGCAGTTCTTC
TRBV9	.	.	TRBJ1-2	CASSESEGVYGYTF	TGTGCCAGCAGCGAATCTGAGGGAGTCTATGGCTACACCTTC
TRBV6-1	.	.	TRBJ1-2	CASRWDGQYGYTF	TGTGCCAGCAGGTGGGACGGACAATATGGCTACACCTTC
TRBV15	.	.	TRBJ1-2	CATSRGKSTGDSNYGYTF	TGTGCCACCAGCAGAGGCAAGAGTACCGGGGATTCTAACTATGGCTACACCTTC
TRBV6-5	once	.	TRBJ2-2	CASRAPGAGELFF	TGTGCCAGCCGAGCCCCTGGGGCCGGGGAGCTGTTTTTT
TRBV5-6	.	.	TRBJ1-2	CASSPDIYYGYTF	TGTGCCAGCAGCCCTGACATATACTATGGCTACACCTTC
TRBV6-6	.	.	TRBJ1-2	CASSYFSVNYGYTF	TGTGCCAGCAGTTACTTCTCTGTGAACTATGGCTACACCTTC
TRBV19	once	.	TRBJ1-2	CASSDNSRNYGYTF	TGTGCCAGTAGCGACAACAGCCGGAACTATGGCTACACCTTC